This paragraph covers one TCR beta chain sequence. Its antigen is not known. Germline loops: CDR1 WSHSY, CDR2 SAAADI. The CDR3 is made up of 16 amino acids. J lost 10 bases, V lost 7 bases, and 14 bases had no gene match. The data derive from a study of radiotherapy plus CTLA-4 blockade in lung cancer. Whole-study findings and limits: Blood TCR clones of tumor origin expanded after radiotherapy plus ipilimumab.

Produced via immunoSEQ multiplex PCR; TCRdb's table is partial and in-frame only. Of tens of thousands of clones in the sample, more than 60% were seen once. The sample consisted of peripheral blood, taken from a patient treated with radiotherapy plus ipilimumab. This TCR derives from a human donor with non-small cell lung cancer who had a partial response to radiotherapy plus ipilimumab. Some clones in this sample may be carry-over from other donors' samples. The chain uses TRBV10-2 and TRBJ2-1; 12 bases are a match to TRBD2. Written as DNA, the CDR3 is TGCGCCAGCAACAAAGCGCTAGCGGGGGGGCCTTGGGAGCAGTTCTTC. It specifies CASNKALAGGPWEQFF.